This T cell receptor beta chain was recorded in a study of blood T cell repertoires in COVID-19. The wider study: The study drew acute and convalescent COVID-19 samples from the United States, Italy and Spain. T cells, B-cell-depleted T cells, or PBMCs supplied cDNA or gDNA.

The CDR3 loop spans 13 amino acids. The germline gives CDR1 SGHRS, CDR2 YFSETQ. Deletions cut 2 bases from V and 7 bases from J, with 10 bases between. This clone showed up just once. Original analysis: Amplification with reference gene primers provided the estimates of nucleated cell counts. The table came from immunoSEQ multiplex PCR; TCRdb's copy has only in-frame clones and leaves some out. V and J calls and clone size are as listed in that table; D and trimming were resolved from the DNA. Among more than 150,000 clones, approximately 80% were seen once, and the ten largest hold 12%. Input material: peripheral blood. The rearrangement uses TRBV5-1 and TRBJ2-1, with a weak D call TRBD2 (5 bases). The receptor was isolated from a woman aged 80 or older with COVID-19, enrolled during active disease. The CDR3 DNA is TGCGCCAGCAGCTTACCGGGGAAGAATGAGCAGTTCTTC. Amino acids: CASSLPGKNEQFF.